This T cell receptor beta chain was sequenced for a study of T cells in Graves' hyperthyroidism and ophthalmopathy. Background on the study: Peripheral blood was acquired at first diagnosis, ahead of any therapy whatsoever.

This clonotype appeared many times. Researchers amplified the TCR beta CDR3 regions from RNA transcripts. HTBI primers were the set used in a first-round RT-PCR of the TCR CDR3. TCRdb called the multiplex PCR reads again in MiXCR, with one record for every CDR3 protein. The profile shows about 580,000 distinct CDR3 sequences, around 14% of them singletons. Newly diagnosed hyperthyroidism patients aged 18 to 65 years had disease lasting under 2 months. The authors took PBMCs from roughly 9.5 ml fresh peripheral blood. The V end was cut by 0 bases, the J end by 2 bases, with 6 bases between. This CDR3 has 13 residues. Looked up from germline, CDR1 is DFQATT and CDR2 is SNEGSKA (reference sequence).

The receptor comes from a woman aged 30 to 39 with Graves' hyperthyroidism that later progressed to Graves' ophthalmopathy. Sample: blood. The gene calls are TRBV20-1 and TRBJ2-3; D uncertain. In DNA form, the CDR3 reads TGCAGTGCTAGAGAAGCTGTCACAGATACGCAGTATTTT. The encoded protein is CSAREAVTDTQYF.